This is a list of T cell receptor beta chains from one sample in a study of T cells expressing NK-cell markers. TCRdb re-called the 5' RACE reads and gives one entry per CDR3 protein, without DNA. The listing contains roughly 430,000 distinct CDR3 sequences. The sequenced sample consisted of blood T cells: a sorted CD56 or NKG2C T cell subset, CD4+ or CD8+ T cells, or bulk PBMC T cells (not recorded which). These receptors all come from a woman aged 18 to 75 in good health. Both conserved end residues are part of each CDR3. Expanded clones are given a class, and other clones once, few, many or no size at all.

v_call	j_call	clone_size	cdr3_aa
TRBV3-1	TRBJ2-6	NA	CASSHLGGANVLTF
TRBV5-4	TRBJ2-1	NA	CASSRSGSYGDEQFF
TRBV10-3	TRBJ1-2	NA	CAISESTNSPRGYTF
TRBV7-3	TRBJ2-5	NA	CASSLDPGEETQYF
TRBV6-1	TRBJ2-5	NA	CASSQQTPQVTQYF
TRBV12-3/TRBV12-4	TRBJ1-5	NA	CASSLGGEGLGQPQHF
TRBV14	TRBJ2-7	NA	CASSQATYSYEQYF
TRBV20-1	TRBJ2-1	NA	CSARDWARRNEQFF
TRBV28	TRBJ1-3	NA	CATLGVWGNTIYF
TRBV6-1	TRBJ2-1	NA	CASSASSGGALGTEQFF
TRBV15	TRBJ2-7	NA	CATSRLAGDYEQYF
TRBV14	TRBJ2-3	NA	CASSQDWTHTDTQYF
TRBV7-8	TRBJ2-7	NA	CASSLDRSYEQYF
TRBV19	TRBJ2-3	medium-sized	CASSTVVTDTQYF
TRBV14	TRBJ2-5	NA	CASSTRTGGLLGQETQYF
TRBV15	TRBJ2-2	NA	CATSNLRRNTGELFF
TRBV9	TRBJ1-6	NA	CASSPESSYNSPLHF
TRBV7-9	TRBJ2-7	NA	CASSPGPQGVSYEQYF
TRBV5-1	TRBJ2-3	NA	CASSVNRGGDTDTQYF
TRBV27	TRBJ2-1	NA	CASSWDSSSYNEQFF
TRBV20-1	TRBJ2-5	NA	CSARDLGTSGRPKIQETQYF
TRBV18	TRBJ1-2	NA	CASSPPGTYGYTF
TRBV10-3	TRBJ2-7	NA	CAISDRGTPSTMKQYF
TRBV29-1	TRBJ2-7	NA	CSVEGGGVSSYEQYF
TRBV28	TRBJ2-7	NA	CASSLLSREPVYEQYF
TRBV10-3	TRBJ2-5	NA	CAAKTGQLNVQETQYF
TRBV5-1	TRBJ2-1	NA	CASSLDHYSGASSYNEQFF
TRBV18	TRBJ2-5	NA	CASSPSRGQETQYF
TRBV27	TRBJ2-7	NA	CASSLSSATGGRSNEQYF
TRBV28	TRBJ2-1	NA	CASSTGGLEQFF
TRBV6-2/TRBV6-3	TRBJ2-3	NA	CASSYPGRAGTDTQYF
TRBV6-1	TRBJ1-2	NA	CASSPSSGGAYGYTF
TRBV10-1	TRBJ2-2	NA	CASSGQAITTGELFF
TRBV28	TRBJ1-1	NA	CASSLYPQTGNTEAFF
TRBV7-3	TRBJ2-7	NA	CASSLTPSGRAKSYEQYF
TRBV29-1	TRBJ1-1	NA	CSVAGQGMGSAFF
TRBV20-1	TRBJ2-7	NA	CPRGGPGEQYF
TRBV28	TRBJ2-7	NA	CASSFRRSYEQYF
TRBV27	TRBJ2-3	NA	CASSLLPGAITDTQYF
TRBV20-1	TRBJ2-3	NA	CSANFQKGQHSDTQYF
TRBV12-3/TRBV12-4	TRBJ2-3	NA	CASSLGQGWADTQYF
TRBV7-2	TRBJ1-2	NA	CASTYSGGNYGYTF
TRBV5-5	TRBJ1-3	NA	CASSFGTGSGNTIYF
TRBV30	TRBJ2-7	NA	CAWRVNYEQYF
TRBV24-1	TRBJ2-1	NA	CATSQGGASAHNEQFF
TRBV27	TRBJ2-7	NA	CASRGGLGAFAYEQYF
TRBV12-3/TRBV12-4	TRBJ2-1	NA	CASGDRRDEQFF
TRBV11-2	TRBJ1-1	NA	CASIKDFQAFF
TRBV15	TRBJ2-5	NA	CATSRARGRQETQYF
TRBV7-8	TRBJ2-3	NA	CASVGSRDTQYF
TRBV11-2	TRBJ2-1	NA	CASSLFRGNARDEQFF
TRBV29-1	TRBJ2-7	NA	CSVSGGVSYEQYF
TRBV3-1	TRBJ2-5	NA	CASSKRELARQETQYF
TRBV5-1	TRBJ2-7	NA	CASSPAYSGASEQYF
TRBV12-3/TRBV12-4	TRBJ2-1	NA	CASSPLAGGQGEQFF
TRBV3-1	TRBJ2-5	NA	CASSPLLAGVETQYF
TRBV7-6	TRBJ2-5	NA	CASSLRLAGWETQYF